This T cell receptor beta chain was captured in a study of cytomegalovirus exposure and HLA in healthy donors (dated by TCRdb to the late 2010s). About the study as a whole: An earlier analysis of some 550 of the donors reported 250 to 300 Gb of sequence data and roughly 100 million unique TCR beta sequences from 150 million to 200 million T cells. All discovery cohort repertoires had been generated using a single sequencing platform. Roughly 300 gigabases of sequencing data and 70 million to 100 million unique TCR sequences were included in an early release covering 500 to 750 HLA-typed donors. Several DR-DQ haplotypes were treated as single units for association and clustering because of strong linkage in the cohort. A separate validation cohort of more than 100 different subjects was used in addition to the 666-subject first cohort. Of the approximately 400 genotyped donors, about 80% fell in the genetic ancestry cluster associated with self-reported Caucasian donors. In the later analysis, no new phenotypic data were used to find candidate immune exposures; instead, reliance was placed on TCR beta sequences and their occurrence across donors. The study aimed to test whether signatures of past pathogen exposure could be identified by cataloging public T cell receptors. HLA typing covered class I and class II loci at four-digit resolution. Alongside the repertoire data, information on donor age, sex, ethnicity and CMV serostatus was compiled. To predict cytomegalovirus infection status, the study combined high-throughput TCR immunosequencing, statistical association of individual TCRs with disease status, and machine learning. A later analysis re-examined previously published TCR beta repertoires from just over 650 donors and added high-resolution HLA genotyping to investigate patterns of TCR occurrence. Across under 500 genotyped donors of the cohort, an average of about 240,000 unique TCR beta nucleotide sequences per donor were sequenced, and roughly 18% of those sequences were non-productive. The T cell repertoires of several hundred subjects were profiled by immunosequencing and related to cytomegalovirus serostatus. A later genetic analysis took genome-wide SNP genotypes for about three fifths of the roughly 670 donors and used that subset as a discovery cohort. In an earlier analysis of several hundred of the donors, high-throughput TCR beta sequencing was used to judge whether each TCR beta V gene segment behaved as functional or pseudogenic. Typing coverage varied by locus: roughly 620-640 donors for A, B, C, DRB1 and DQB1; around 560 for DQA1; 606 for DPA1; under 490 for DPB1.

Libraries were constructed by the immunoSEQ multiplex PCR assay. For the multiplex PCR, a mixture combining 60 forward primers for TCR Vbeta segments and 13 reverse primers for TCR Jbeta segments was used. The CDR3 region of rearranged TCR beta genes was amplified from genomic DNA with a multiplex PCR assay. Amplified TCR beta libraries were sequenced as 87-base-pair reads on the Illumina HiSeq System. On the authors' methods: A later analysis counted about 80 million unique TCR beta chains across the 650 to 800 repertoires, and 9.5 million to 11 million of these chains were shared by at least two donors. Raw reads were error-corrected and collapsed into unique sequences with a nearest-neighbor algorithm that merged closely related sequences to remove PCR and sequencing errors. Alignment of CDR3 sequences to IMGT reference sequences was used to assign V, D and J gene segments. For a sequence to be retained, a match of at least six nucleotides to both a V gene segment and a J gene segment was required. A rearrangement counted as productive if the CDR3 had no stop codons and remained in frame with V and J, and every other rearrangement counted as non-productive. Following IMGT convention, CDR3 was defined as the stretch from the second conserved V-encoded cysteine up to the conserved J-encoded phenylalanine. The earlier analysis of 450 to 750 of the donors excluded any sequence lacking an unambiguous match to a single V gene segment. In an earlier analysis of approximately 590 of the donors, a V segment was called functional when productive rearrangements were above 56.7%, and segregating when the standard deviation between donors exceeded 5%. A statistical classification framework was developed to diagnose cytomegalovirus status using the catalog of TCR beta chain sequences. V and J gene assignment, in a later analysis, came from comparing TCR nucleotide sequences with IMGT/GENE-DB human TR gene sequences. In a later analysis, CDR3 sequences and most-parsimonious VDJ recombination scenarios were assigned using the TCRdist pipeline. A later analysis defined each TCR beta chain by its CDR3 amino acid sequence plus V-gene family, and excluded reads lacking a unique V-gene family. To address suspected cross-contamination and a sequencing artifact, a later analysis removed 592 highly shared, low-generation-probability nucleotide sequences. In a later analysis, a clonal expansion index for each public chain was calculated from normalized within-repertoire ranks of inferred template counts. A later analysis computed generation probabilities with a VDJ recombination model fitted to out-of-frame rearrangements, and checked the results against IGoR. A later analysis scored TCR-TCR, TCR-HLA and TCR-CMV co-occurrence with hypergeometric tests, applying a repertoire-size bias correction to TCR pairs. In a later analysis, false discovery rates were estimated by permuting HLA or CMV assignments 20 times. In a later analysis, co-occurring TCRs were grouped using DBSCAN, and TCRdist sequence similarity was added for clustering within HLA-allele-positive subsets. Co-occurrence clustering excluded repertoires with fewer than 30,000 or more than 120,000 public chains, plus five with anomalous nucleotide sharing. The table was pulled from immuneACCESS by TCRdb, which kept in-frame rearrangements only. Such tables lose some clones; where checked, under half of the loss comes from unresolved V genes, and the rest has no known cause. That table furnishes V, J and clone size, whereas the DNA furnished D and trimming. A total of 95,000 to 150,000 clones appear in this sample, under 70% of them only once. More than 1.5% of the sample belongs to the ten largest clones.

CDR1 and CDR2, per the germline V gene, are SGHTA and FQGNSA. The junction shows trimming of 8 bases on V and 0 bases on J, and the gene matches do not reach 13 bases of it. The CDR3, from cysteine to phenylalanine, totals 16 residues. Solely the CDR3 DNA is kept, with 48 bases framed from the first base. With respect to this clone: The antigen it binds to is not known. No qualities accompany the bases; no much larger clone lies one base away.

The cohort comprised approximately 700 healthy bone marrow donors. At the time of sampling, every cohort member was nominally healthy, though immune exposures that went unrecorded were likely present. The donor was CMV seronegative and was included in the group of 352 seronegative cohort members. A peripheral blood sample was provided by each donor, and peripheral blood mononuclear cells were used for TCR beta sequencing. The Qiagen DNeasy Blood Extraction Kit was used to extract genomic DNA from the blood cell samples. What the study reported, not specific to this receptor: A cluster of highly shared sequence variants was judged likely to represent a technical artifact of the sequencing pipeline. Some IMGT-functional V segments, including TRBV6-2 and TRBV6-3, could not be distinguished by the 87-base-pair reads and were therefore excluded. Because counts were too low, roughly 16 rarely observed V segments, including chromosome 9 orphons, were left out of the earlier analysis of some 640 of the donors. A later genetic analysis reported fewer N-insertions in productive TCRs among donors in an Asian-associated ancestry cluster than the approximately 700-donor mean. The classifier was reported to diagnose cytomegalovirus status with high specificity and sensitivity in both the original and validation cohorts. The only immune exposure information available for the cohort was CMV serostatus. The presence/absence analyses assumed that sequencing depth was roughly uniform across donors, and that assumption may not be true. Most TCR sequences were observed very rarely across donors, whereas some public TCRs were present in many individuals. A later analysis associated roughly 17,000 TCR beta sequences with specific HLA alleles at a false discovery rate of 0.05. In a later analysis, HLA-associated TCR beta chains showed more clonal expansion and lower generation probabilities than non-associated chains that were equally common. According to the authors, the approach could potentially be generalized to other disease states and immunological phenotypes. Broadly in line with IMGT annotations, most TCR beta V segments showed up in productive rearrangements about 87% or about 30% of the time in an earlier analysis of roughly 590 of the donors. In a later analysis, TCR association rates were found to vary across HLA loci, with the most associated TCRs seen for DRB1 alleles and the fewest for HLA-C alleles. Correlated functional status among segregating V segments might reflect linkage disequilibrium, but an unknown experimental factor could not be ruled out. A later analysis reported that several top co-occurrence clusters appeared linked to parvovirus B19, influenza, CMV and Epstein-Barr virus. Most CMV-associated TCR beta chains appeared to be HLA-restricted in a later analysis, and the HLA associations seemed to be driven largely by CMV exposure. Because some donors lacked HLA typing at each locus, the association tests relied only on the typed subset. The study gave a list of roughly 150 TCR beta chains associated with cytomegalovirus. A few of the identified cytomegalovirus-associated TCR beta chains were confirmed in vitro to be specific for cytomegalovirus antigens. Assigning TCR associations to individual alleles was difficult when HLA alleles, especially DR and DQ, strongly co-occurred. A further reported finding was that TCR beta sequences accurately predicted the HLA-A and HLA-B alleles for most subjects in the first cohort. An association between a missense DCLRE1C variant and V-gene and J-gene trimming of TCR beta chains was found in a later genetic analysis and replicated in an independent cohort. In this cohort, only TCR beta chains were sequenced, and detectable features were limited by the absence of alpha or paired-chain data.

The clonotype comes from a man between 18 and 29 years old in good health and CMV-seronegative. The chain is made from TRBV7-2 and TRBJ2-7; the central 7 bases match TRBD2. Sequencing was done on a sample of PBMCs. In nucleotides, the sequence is TGTGCCAGCGTCTTACAGAGCGGGGTAAGCTCCTACGAGCAGTACTTC. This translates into CASVLQSGVSSYEQYF.